Following are 8 T cell receptor beta chains from one sample sequenced in a study of T cell clones after liver transplantation. Profiling relied on immunoSEQ multiplex PCR, and the TCRdb table lists in-frame clones only, not all of them. The sample has approximately 7,300 clones; 80% are singletons. Sequencing was performed on CD8+ T cells from blood, taken before liver transplant. The receptors were sampled from a human donor who received a liver transplant.

The V call is TRBV27, the J call TRBJ1-1; D gene unclear. V lost 1 base and J 4 bases, leaving 7 bases between the germline ends. CDR3 length: 13 residues. Looked up from germline, CDR1 is MNHEY and CDR2 is SMNVEV (reference sequence). CDR3 residues: CASSLLRGTEAFF. The CDR3 DNA reads TGTGCCAGCAGTTTATTGCGGGGCACTGAAGCTTTCTTT.

Only a few counts were recorded for this clone. The chain has TRBV4-2 and TRBJ2-5, with D perhaps matching TRBD2 (7 bases). Germline CDR1 is LGHNA and CDR2 is YNFKEQ. V was trimmed by 0 bases and J by 5 bases, leaving 19 bases between them. The CDR3 extends over 17 amino acids. In nucleotides, the CDR3 is TGTGCCAGCAGCCAAGAGTTGGGGGGGGGCGTTTCGGAGACCCAGTACTTC. Translated, it gives CASSQELGGGVSETQYF.

The rearrangement links TRBV2 to TRBJ2-6; 8 bases are a match to TRBD1. Germline CDR1 SNHLY, CDR2 FYNNEI. The length of the CDR3 is 16 residues. The trim removed 4 bases at V and 4 bases at J, leaving 6 bases unmatched. The DNA for the CDR3 is TGTGCCAGCAGTGCGAGCAGGGGGCTCGGGGCCAACGTCCTGACTTTC. Translating it yields CASSASRGLGANVLTF.

This clone was recorded once. The rearrangement links TRBV6-5 to TRBJ1-2; D might be TRBD1 (6 bases). The CDR3 runs to 14 residues. Trimming left V 2 bases short and J 4 bases short, with 11 bases between. Germline-derived CDR1 and CDR2 are MNHEY and SVGAGI. Written as DNA, the CDR3 is TGTGCCAGCAGTTACGGCAGGGGCGGCTATGGCTACACCTTC. Translating it yields CASSYGRGGYGYTF.

In nucleotides, the CDR3 is TGTGCCAGCAGCTCCCGGGGGGCCTACGAGCAGTACTTC. This codes for CASSSRGAYEQYF. The V gene is TRBV11-3, the J gene TRBJ2-7; the match to TRBD2 covers 7 bases. This CDR3 is 13 amino acids long. Germline loops: CDR1 SGHNT, CDR2 YENEEA. Trimming removed 4 bases from V and 2 bases from J; junction bases left unmatched: 2.

V usage is TRBV6-5 and J usage is TRBJ1-2, with TRBD1 matching over 8 bases. The germline V gene encodes CDR1 MNHEY and CDR2 SVGAGI. This CDR3 has 12 amino acids. The trim removed 2 bases at V and 13 bases at J, leaving 6 bases unmatched. The CDR3 here is CASSYGTGLITF. In nucleotides, the CDR3 is TGTGCCAGCAGTTACGGGACAGGCTTAATCACCTTC.

The rearrangement links TRBV19 to TRBJ2-1, with TRBD1 as a possible D gene (6 bases). V was trimmed by 6 bases and J by 7 bases, leaving 22 bases between them. Germline V lookup: CDR1 LNHDA, CDR2 SQIVND (reference sequence). The CDR3 contains 16 residues. The CDR3 is CASSGIQGGVWNEQFF. CDR3 coding DNA: TGTGCCAGTAGCGGCATACAGGGTGGAGTGTGGAATGAGCAGTTCTTC.

V is TRBV9 and J is TRBJ2-2, with D possibly being TRBD1 (6 bases). V lost 3 bases, J lost 6 bases, and 12 bases lay in between. The CDR3 contains 14 residues. The germline CDR1 and CDR2 sequences are SGDLS and YYNGEE. CDR3 loop: CASSASQGSGELFF. CDR3 sequence (DNA): TGTGCCAGCAGCGCCAGCCAGGGGTCCGGGGAGCTGTTTTTT.